These 13 T cell receptor beta chains were all obtained from the same sample, sequenced in a study of T-cell reconstitution after alpha-beta-depleted transplantation in children. Preparation of the TCRbeta library was carried out with unique molecular identifiers. TCRdb reprocessed the PCR reads via MiXCR and lists one record per CDR3 protein. The table has 200,000 to 250,000 distinct CDR3 sequences, around 12% seen once; the top ten hold 2.6%. The sample in question was PBMCs from the stem cell graft donor, obtained from the stem cell graft. The receptors shown here come from a human donor who donated a stem cell graft to a child with acute lymphoblastic leukemia.

This clonotype came up many times. The DNA for the CDR3 is TGTGCCAGCTCTAAAGGGACAACCGGGGCGAACACTGAAGCTTTCTTT. It is translated as CASSKGTTGANTEAFF. The chain uses TRBV18 and TRBJ1-1, with a weak D call TRBD1 (6 bases). The CDR3 sequence is 16 residues long. Deletions cut 6 bases from V and 1 base from J, with 18 bases between. In germline, CDR1 is KGHSH, CDR2 LQKENI.

The rearrangement links TRBV25-1 to TRBJ2-7, with a weak D call TRBD1 (6 bases). V lost 4 bases and J 4 bases, leaving 17 bases between the germline ends. The V gene's germline CDR1 is MGHDK and CDR2 SYGVNS. The CDR3 consists of 15 residues. CDR3 protein: CASSAIGGPYYEQYF. CDR3 sequence (DNA): TGTGCCAGCAGTGCGATAGGGGGACCCTATTACGAGCAGTACTTC.

The table lists this clonotype with many counts. The rearrangement joins TRBV5-1 to TRBJ2-3, with 10 bases aligning to TRBD1. Germline CDR1 SGHRS, CDR2 YFSETQ. The CDR3 length is 17 residues. The J segment lost 1 base and the V segment lost 3 bases, leaving 8 bases of the junction unmatched. CDR3 amino acids: CASSWGQTGGGTDTQYF. The CDR3 region has the DNA TGCGCCAGCAGCTGGGGGCAGACAGGGGGCGGCACAGATACGCAGTATTTT. Based on the CDR3 plus reference TRBV5-1 and TRBJ2-3, the full variable domain is KAGVTQTPRYLIKTRGQQVTLSCSPISGHRSVSWYQQTPGQGLQFLFEYFSETQRNKGNFPGRFSGRQFSNSRSEMNVSTLELGDSALYLCASSWGQTGGGTDTQYFGPGTRLTVL.

This clonotype has ten or more counts. The J gene is TRBJ2-7, the V gene TRBV28, with TRBD1 matching over 8 bases. The CDR3 covers 15 residues. Per germline, CDR1 MDHEN and CDR2 SYDVKM. Trimming cost V 3 bases and J 1 base; bases outside gene matches: 5. CDR3 loop: CASSLTYRGSYEQYF. The DNA of the CDR3 is TGTGCCAGCAGTTTGACATACAGGGGGTCCTACGAGCAGTACTTC.

The table lists this clonotype with many counts. The V and J genes are TRBV28 and TRBJ2-1, with D possibly being TRBD2 (5 bases). Trimming shortened V by 5 bases and J by 2 bases, and 13 bases separated the two germline ends. CDR1 is MDHEN and CDR2 is SYDVKM in the germline V gene. The CDR3 runs 15 residues. The CDR3 loop reads CASSPRPGTYNEQFF. DNA for the CDR3: TGTGCCAGCAGTCCGCGGCCGGGGACCTACAATGAGCAGTTCTTC.

This clonotype was found many times. The chain carries TRBV7-2 and TRBJ2-3; 7 bases agree with TRBD2. This CDR3 has 16 residues. The trim removed 5 bases at V and 0 bases at J, leaving 8 bases unmatched. The germline V gene encodes CDR1 SGHTA and CDR2 FQGNSA. The CDR3 here is CASSPGLVLSTDTQYF. CDR3 in DNA: TGTGCCAGCAGCCCTGGACTAGTCTTAAGCACAGATACGCAGTATTTT.

This clonotype has a count of ten or more. The rearrangement joins TRBV6-1 to TRBJ1-1; no clear D. Per the germline V gene, CDR1 is MNHNS and CDR2 is SASEGT. The V end was cut by 0 bases, the J end by 8 bases, with 4 bases between. The CDR3 is 11 amino acids. CDR3 loop: CASSEAAEAFF. In DNA form, the CDR3 reads TGTGCCAGCAGTGAAGCAGCGGAAGCTTTCTTT.

The chain joins TRBV7-8 to TRBJ2-3; 7 bases are a match to TRBD1. Germline V gene lookup returns CDR1 SGHVS and CDR2 FQNEAQ. After removal of 5 bases from V and 0 bases from J, the junction contained 8 bases not matched to a gene. The CDR3 covers 16 residues. CDR3 amino acids: CASSLGGQASTDTQYF. The DNA of the CDR3 is TGTGCCAGCAGCCTGGGCGGACAGGCGAGCACAGATACGCAGTATTTT. Full variable domain (remainder filled in from reference TRBV7-8 and TRBJ2-3): GAGVSQSPRYKVAKRGQDVALRCDPISGHVSLFWYQQALGQGPEFLTYFQNEAQLDKSGLPSDRFFAERPEGSVSTLKIQRTQQEDSAVYLCASSLGGQASTDTQYFGPGTRLTVL.

This chain links TRBV30 with TRBJ2-2; D may be TRBD2 (7 bases). The germline CDR1 and CDR2 sequences are GTSNPN and SVGIG (reference sequence). The CDR3 is 13 amino acids. V lost 5 bases to trimming and J lost 11 bases, with 18 bases between them. CDR3 DNA sequence: TGTGCCTGGGGCACCGGACAGCGGGGAGAGCTGTTTTTT. Translation gives CAWGTGQRGELFF.

This clonotype appeared many times. The chain couples TRBV6-5 to TRBJ2-7; 8 bases are a match to TRBD1. With 6 bases clipped from V and 0 bases from J, the junction kept 4 bases outside the gene matches. CDR1 and CDR2 (germline): MNHEY, SVGAGI. The CDR3 loop spans 14 amino acids. The DNA of the CDR3 is TGTGCCAGCAGCTTCGGACAGGGCTCCTACGAGCAGTACTTC. This codes for CASSFGQGSYEQYF.

The chain uses TRBV7-2 and TRBJ2-7, with D possibly being TRBD1 (6 bases). The V and J ends lost 5 bases and 2 bases respectively, with 13 bases between them. The germline CDR1 and CDR2 sequences are SGHTA and FQGNSA. The CDR3 runs 14 residues. Here the CDR3 DNA reads TGTGCCAGCAGCCGGGACAAGCCTGCCTACGAGCAGTACTTC. Its translation is CASSRDKPAYEQYF.

The sample holds many counts of this clonotype. V gene TRBV6-2 or TRBV6-3 combines with J gene TRBJ2-3, with D hard to call. The germline gives CDR1 MNHEY, CDR2 SVGEGT. This CDR3 contains 14 residues. Trimming took off 6 bases at V and 2 bases at J, with 12 bases between the two ends. CDR3 DNA: TGTGCCAGCAGAGACCCTGGAGACACAGATACGCAGTATTTT. Translated, it gives CASRDPGDTDTQYF.

There are many counts of this clonotype. The V gene is TRBV28, the J gene TRBJ2-7; 8 positions match TRBD2. There are 16 residues in the CDR3. V lost 9 bases, J lost 5 bases, and 18 bases stayed unmatched. CDR1 MDHEN and CDR2 SYDVKM come from the germline V gene. In nucleotides, the CDR3 is TGTGCCAGTGGGATTATGGCCTGGGGAGCGGGAGACGAGCAGTACTTC. It specifies CASGIMAWGAGDEQYF. Together with reference TRBV28 and TRBJ2-7, the CDR3 gives the full variable domain: DVKVTQSSRYLVKRTGEKVFLECVQDMDHENMFWYRQDPGLGLRLIYFSYDVKMKEKGDIPEGYSVSREKKERFSLILESASTNQTSMYLCASGIMAWGAGDEQYFGPGTRLTVT.